This T cell receptor beta chain was recovered during a study of CD8+ T cells in alopecia areata. Investigators isolated RNA and reverse transcribed it into cDNA to act as the sequencing template. Clones were sequenced by immunoSEQ multiplex PCR, and TCRdb holds only the in-frame ones, with some missing. The sample lists 150,000 to 200,000 clones, roughly 59% occurring once. The CDR3 has 14 residues. V lost 1 base to trimming and J lost 0 bases, with 5 bases between them. Germline CDR1 is SGHNT and CDR2 is YENEEA. The chain is built from TRBV11-3 and TRBJ2-3; TRBD2 is a possible D gene (5 bases). Source: CD4+ T cells sorted from blood, taken at week 0. This clonotype originated in a human donor with alopecia areata. The chain's CDR3 is CASSLGGSTDTQYF. The CDR3 coding sequence is TGTGCCAGCAGCTTAGGCGGGAGCACAGATACGCAGTATTTT.